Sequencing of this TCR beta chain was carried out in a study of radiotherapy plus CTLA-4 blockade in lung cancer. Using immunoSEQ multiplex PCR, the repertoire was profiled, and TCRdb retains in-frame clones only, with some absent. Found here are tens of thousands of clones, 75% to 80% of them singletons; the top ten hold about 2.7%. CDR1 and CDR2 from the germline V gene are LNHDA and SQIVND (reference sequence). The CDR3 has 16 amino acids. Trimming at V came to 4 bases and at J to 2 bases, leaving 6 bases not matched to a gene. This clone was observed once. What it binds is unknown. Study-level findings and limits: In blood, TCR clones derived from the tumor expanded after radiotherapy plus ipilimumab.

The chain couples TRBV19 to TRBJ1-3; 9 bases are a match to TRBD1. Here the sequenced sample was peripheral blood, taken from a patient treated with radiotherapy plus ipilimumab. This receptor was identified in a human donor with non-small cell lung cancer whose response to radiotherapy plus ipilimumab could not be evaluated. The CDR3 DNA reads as TGTGCCAGTAGTAAGACACAGGGGGCAACTGGAAACACCATATATTTT. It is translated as CASSKTQGATGNTIYF.